The 27 T cell receptor beta chains below were found in one sample sequenced in a study of human T cells and chemical hapten exposure. Single cDNA molecules in the library carried unique molecular identifiers attached during preparation. TCRdb reprocessed the reads with MiXCR, giving one entry per CDR3 protein. Altogether some 2,500 distinct CDR3 sequences are present, around 41% being singletons, with the ten largest covering roughly 9.8%. Specified treatment: therapeutic diphenylcyclopropenone sensitization with weekly scalp DPC. This specimen was whole blood, taken before DPC sensitization or 2, 6, or about 24 weeks after (not recorded which). The receptor source for this set is an adult with alopecia areata. Some clones in this sample may be carry-over from other donors' samples. This table probably holds off-target reads from a library built for another chain.

The chain links TRBV7-9 to TRBJ2-5; perhaps TRBD2 as D (5 bases). The CDR3 extends over 15 amino acids. Trimming removed 4 bases at V and 2 bases at J, with 14 bases between. The germline CDR1 and CDR2 sequences are SEHNR and FQNEAQ (reference sequence). CDR3 coding DNA: TGTGCCAGCAGCTCGACTCGGGATTTACAAGAGACCCAGTACTTC. This gives the protein CASSSTRDLQETQYF.

The chain employs TRBV20-1 and TRBJ2-3, with 8 bases fitting TRBD2. This CDR3 spans 18 amino acids. Germline CDR1 is DFQATT and CDR2 is SNEGSKA (reference sequence). V shed 0 bases, J shed 4 bases, and the junction held 15 bases outside the gene matches. CDR3 nucleotide sequence: TGCAGTGCTAGAGACCGGGGGTTCACGGGAGGGCCGGCAGATACGCAGTATTTT. It translates to CSARDRGFTGGPADTQYF.

This clonotype was counted between two and nine times. The V and J genes are TRBV24-1 and TRBJ2-7; D uncertain. V was shortened by 5 bases and J by 3 bases, with 7 bases between the two germline ends. This CDR3 has 12 amino acids. Germline V gene data show CDR1 as KGHDR and CDR2 as SFDVKD. CDR3 residues: CATSGGSYEQYF. Here the CDR3 DNA reads TGTGCCACCAGTGGGGGAAGCTACGAGCAGTACTTC.

V usage is TRBV28 and J usage is TRBJ2-1, with D possibly matching TRBD1 (6 bases). The V gene's germline CDR1 is MDHEN and CDR2 SYDVKM. The CDR3 loop spans 15 amino acids. V was clipped by 1 base and J by 4 bases, with 11 bases between them. DNA for the CDR3: TGTGCCAGCAGTTTATCCCCAGACAGGTACAATGAGCAGTTCTTC. This sequence encodes CASSLSPDRYNEQFF.

The chain's CDR3 is CASSLTGGPFNEQFF. CDR3 sequence (DNA): TGTGCCAGCAGCTTGACGGGAGGGCCCTTTAATGAGCAGTTCTTC. V is TRBV11-2 and J is TRBJ2-1; 8 nucleotides match TRBD2. CDR3 length: 15 residues. Germline V gene lookup returns CDR1 SGHAT and CDR2 FQNNGV. The trim removed 3 bases at V and 7 bases at J, leaving 8 bases unmatched.

The chain links TRBV20-1 to TRBJ2-1, with 11 bases aligning to TRBD2. CDR1 and CDR2 from the germline V gene are DFQATT and SNEGSKA (reference sequence). V shed 6 bases, J shed 9 bases, and the junction held 10 bases outside the gene matches. This CDR3 contains 14 residues. Here the CDR3 reads CSAPLAGGVGEQFF. CDR3 sequence (DNA): TGCAGTGCCCCTCTAGCGGGAGGAGTCGGTGAGCAGTTCTTC.

This clonotype was seen more than once but under ten times. The chain links TRBV7-9 to TRBJ1-4; possible D gene TRBD1, 5 bases. CDR1 is SEHNR, CDR2 FQNEAQ, per germline (reference sequence). This CDR3 spans 13 amino acids. The V gene lost 5 bases and the J gene lost 7 bases, with 11 bases spanning the gap. The CDR3 nucleotides are TGTGCCAGCAGCAGGGGAAATAGTGAAAAACTGTTTTTT. It specifies CASSRGNSEKLFF.

In nucleotides, the CDR3 is TGCGCCAGCAGTCCGGGACAGGGTAACACCGGGGAGCTGTTTTTT. Amino acids: CASSPGQGNTGELFF. The chain links TRBV10-2 to TRBJ2-2, with 9 positions matching TRBD1. Germline values: CDR1 WSHSY, CDR2 SAAADI. Trimming took 5 bases from V and 2 from J; bases not matched to a gene: 3. The length of the CDR3 is 15 residues.

The V and J genes are TRBV7-9 and TRBJ2-3; D remains ambiguous. CDR1 and CDR2 from the germline V gene are SEHNR and FQNEAQ (reference sequence). Trimming cost V 3 bases and J 2 bases, with 9 bases left between them. The CDR3 is 14 amino acids. CDR3 in DNA: TGTGCCAGCAGCTTCTCCGGGCCCACAGATACGCAGTATTTT. The encoded protein is CASSFSGPTDTQYF. Combining the CDR3 with reference TRBV7-9 and TRBJ2-3 gives the whole variable domain DTGVSQNPRHKITKRGQNVTFRCDPISEHNRLYWYRQTLGQGPEFLTYFQNEAQLEKSRLLSDRFSAERPKGSFSTLEIQRTEQGDSAMYLCASSFSGPTDTQYFGPGTRLTVL.

In this sample, this clonotype turned up a few times. The J gene is TRBJ1-1, the V gene TRBV7-2; 7 bases fit TRBD1. Germline CDR1 reads SGHTA; CDR2 reads FQGNSA. The CDR3 contains 15 residues. The ends lost 0 bases at V and 4 bases at J; junction bases unmatched: 5. This CDR3 reads CASSLATGSTTEAFF. CDR3 DNA: TGTGCCAGCAGCTTAGCGACAGGGTCTACCACTGAAGCTTTCTTT.

This chain links TRBV20-1 with TRBJ2-1; no firm D call. Germline V gene sequence: CDR1 DFQATT, CDR2 SNEGSKA (reference sequence). The CDR3 runs 16 residues. V was shortened by 3 bases and J by 2 bases, with 17 bases between the two germline ends. For the CDR3, the DNA is TGCAGTGCTAGGGATTATAGGCGGCCACCCTACAATGAGCAGTTCTTC. As protein: CSARDYRRPPYNEQFF.

There are a few counts of this clonotype. The chain uses TRBV9 and TRBJ2-7, with D tentatively TRBD2 (6 bases). Germline V lookup: CDR1 SGDLS, CDR2 YYNGEE. This CDR3 comprises 14 residues. V lost 4 bases, J lost 2 bases, and 13 bases lay in between. The CDR3 loop is CASSSSGFPYEQYF. The DNA for the CDR3 is TGTGCCAGCAGCTCGAGCGGGTTCCCCTACGAGCAGTACTTC.

This clonotype was observed a handful of times. The genes are TRBV7-9 and TRBJ2-7, with TRBD1 identical over 7 bases. The CDR3 spans 12 residues. Germline assignment: CDR1 SEHNR and CDR2 FQNEAQ (reference sequence). The trim removed 5 bases at V and 4 bases at J, leaving 2 bases unmatched. CDR3 nucleotides: TGTGCCAGCAGCCTGACAGGGTACGAGCAGTACTTC. Its translation: CASSLTGYEQYF.

This clonotype came up a few times. This chain links TRBV7-2 with TRBJ2-7, with D hard to call. The ends were cut back, 5 bases at V and 6 bases at J, with 8 bases in the middle. The germline V gene encodes CDR1 SGHTA and CDR2 FQGNSA. The CDR3 totals 11 residues. CDR3 in DNA: TGTGCCAGCAGCCCCAAGGGCGAGCAGTACTTC. Its translation is CASSPKGEQYF.

The chain carries TRBV30 and TRBJ2-7; 10 bases fit TRBD2. With V trimmed by 4 bases and J by 2 bases, 5 bases remained unmatched. Looked up from germline, CDR1 is GTSNPN and CDR2 is SVGIG (reference sequence). The CDR3 runs 14 residues. DNA for the CDR3: TGTGCCTGGACCGGGCTAGCGGGAGCCTACGAGCAGTACTTC. Its protein is CAWTGLAGAYEQYF.

The chain has TRBV12-3 or TRBV12-4 and TRBJ2-7; TRBD1 matches 7 bases. The CDR3 spans 13 residues. Losses at the gene ends were 2 bases for V and 6 bases for J; bases not matched to a gene: 4. CDR3 loop: CASSLMAGGEQYF. The CDR3 DNA follows: TGTGCCAGCAGTTTAATGGCAGGGGGCGAGCAGTACTTC.

In its sample, this clonotype was seen once. The chain employs TRBV20-1 and TRBJ2-1, with 14 nucleotides matching TRBD2. Germline V gene lookup returns CDR1 DFQATT and CDR2 SNEGSKA (reference sequence). Losses at the gene ends were 0 bases for V and 6 bases for J; bases not matched to a gene: 7. The CDR3 has 17 amino acids. The CDR3 loop is CSAREFSGTSGSNEQFF. As DNA, the CDR3 is TGCAGTGCTAGAGAATTCTCCGGGACTAGCGGGAGCAATGAGCAGTTCTTC.

J is TRBJ2-3 and V is TRBV12-3 or TRBV12-4; 8 bases fit TRBD2. This CDR3 comprises 14 residues. V lost 6 bases and J lost 3; bases outside the gene matches: 5. Here the CDR3 reads CASSPGTRTDTQYF. The CDR3 DNA is TGTGCCAGCAGCCCCGGGACTAGAACAGATACGCAGTATTTT.

CDR3 region: CASSSDRSYEQYF. The CDR3 coding sequence is TGTGCCAGCAGTTCCGACAGGAGCTACGAGCAGTACTTC. This chain joins TRBV7-2 and TRBJ2-7, with D tentatively TRBD1 (6 bases). The CDR3 contains 13 residues. Germline V CDR1 and CDR2: SGHTA, FQGNSA. V was cut by 6 bases and J by 3 bases, with 12 bases left in between.

In DNA, the CDR3 is TGTGCCAGCAGCTACGGGGGAGCAGATACGCAGTATTTT. This sequence encodes CASSYGGADTQYF. The V gene is TRBV28, the J gene TRBJ2-3; D may be TRBD2 (6 bases). This CDR3 has 13 amino acids. The V end lost 6 bases, the J end lost 4 bases, and 11 bases lay between the germline ends. Germline V gives CDR1 MDHEN, CDR2 SYDVKM.

The chain joins TRBV28 to TRBJ2-7; weak D call: TRBD1 (6 bases). Germline V CDR1 and CDR2: MDHEN, SYDVKM. Trimming left V 6 bases short and J 1 base short, with 13 bases between. The CDR3 sequence is 14 residues long. The CDR3 here is CASRDGQLSYEQYF. The CDR3, as DNA: TGTGCCAGCAGGGACGGACAGCTGTCCTACGAGCAGTACTTC.

The J gene is TRBJ2-4, the V gene TRBV24-1; D is ambiguous. CDR1 is KGHDR, CDR2 SFDVKD, per germline. The CDR3 runs to 13 residues. V dropped 5 bases and J dropped 3 bases, with 7 bases sitting between them. The DNA of the CDR3 is TGTGCCACCAGTGCGATACACAAAAACATTCAGTACTTC. It translates to CATSAIHKNIQYF.

J is TRBJ2-3 and V is TRBV20-1; 10 bases line up with TRBD2. From germline, CDR1 is DFQATT and CDR2 SNEGSKA (reference sequence). The CDR3 totals 18 residues. After removal of 4 bases from V and 5 bases from J, the junction contained 18 bases not matched to a gene. The CDR3 nucleotides read TGCAGTGCTAACCCCCTCGGCGCCAGCGGGAGGGCCAGAGATACGCAGTATTTT. This gives the protein CSANPLGASGRARDTQYF.

In its sample, this clonotype was seen a few times. The chain joins TRBV12-3 or TRBV12-4 to TRBJ2-1; D is possibly TRBD1 (6 bases). This CDR3 comprises 13 residues. With 5 bases removed from V and 8 bases from J, the gap between germline ends came to 13 bases. This CDR3 is CASSTGRRDEQFF. The CDR3, as DNA: TGTGCCAGCAGTACAGGGCGGCGCGATGAGCAGTTCTTC.

The CDR3 DNA sequence: TGTGCCAGCAGCGCAACCGGGACTAGCAACAATGAGCAGTTCTTC. It yields the protein CASSATGTSNNEQFF. The rearrangement uses TRBV7-6 and TRBJ2-1; 9 positions match TRBD2. This CDR3 contains 15 residues. Trimming at V came to 5 bases and at J to 5 bases, leaving 7 bases not matched to a gene. Germline-derived CDR1 and CDR2 are SGHVS and FNYEAQ.

The gene calls are TRBV7-2 and TRBJ2-7; 10 bases are a match to TRBD2. The CDR3 has 15 residues. J lost 4 bases, V lost 2 bases, and 5 bases had no gene match. CDR1 is SGHTA, CDR2 FQGNSA, per germline. CDR3 protein: CASSLPASGRYEQYF. CDR3 nucleotide sequence: TGTGCCAGCAGCTTACCGGCTAGCGGGAGATACGAGCAGTACTTC.

This clonotype has more than one count but fewer than ten. This chain links TRBV7-8 with TRBJ2-1; 8 nucleotides agree with TRBD2. Germline trimming cut 1 base from V and 2 bases from J; bases unmatched to any gene: 1. CDR1 is SGHVS and CDR2 is FQNEAQ in the germline V gene. CDR3 length: 15 residues. The CDR3 loop is CASSLVSGAYNEQFF. The CDR3, as DNA: TGTGCCAGCAGCTTAGTTAGCGGGGCCTACAATGAGCAGTTCTTC.